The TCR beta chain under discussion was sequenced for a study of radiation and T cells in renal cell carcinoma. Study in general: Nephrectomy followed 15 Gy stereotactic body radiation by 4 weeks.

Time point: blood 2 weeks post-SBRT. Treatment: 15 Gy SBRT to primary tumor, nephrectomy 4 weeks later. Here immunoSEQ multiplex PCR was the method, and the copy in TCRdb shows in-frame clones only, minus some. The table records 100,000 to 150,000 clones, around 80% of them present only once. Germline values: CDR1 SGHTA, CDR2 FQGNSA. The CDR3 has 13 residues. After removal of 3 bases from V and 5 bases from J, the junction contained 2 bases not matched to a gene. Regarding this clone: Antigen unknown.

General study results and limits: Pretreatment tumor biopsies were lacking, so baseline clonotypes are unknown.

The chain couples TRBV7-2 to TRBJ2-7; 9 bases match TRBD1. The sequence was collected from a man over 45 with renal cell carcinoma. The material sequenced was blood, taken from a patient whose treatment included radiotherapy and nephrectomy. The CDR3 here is CASSLGQGHEQYF. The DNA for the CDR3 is TGTGCCAGCAGCTTGGGACAGGGCCACGAGCAGTACTTC.